This T cell receptor beta chain appears in the sequencing data of a study of long-term antiretroviral therapy in people with HIV. Findings and caveats of the study: Repertoires looked antigen-experienced, with only a slight naive shift after ART.

A remark on this clone: Its cognate antigen is unknown.

Survey-level immunoSEQ v3.0 assays were run. The table came from immunoSEQ multiplex PCR; TCRdb's copy has only in-frame clones and leaves some out. Seen here are tens of thousands of clones, 88% observed once, and the top ten hold less than 6%. The V and J ends lost 4 bases and 0 bases respectively, with 10 bases between them. Germline CDR1 is SQVTM and CDR2 is ANQGSEA. The CDR3 spans 14 residues. The V gene is TRBV29-1, the J gene TRBJ2-1; D is uncertain. This specimen was unsorted PBMCs, taken more than 4.3 years after starting antiretroviral therapy. The receptor's source is a man younger than 45 with HIV. Here the CDR3 reads CSVGQVSSYNEQFF. The CDR3 coding sequence is TGCAGCGTTGGCCAAGTAAGCTCCTACAATGAGCAGTTCTTC.